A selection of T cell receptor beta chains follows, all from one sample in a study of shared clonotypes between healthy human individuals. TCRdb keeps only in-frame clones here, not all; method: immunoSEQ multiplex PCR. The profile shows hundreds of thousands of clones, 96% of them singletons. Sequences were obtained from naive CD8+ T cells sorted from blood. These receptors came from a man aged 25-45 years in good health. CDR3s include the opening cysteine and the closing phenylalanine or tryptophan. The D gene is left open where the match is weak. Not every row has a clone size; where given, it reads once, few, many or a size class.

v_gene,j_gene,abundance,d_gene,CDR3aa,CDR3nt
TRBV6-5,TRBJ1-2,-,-,CASSPRLETYGYTF,TGTGCCAGCAGTCCCCGTTTAGAAACTTATGGCTACACCTTC
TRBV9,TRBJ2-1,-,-,CASSVGQGNNEQFF,TGTGCCAGCAGCGTAGGGCAGGGGAACAATGAGCAGTTCTTC
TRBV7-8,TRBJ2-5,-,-,CASTKGRIAETQYF,TGTGCCAGCACCAAAGGGAGGATAGCCGAGACCCAGTACTTC
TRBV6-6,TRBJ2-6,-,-,CASRRRGSGANVLTF,TGTGCCAGCAGGCGGAGGGGCTCTGGGGCCAACGTCCTGACTTTC
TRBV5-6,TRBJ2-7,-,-,CASSLGQKAYEQYF,TGTGCCAGCAGCTTGGGACAGAAAGCATACGAGCAGTATTTC
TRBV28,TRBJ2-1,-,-,CASSPDGSSYNEQFF,TGTGCCAGCAGCCCTGACGGGAGCTCCTACAATGAGCAGTTCTTC
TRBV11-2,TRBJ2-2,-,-,CASRTNRVDWNTGELFF,TGTGCCAGCCGAACCAACCGGGTCGACTGGAACACCGGGGAGCTGTTTTTT
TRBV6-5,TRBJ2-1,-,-,CASSYTDMGEQFF,TGTGCCAGCAGTTACACGGACATGGGTGAGCAGTTCTTC
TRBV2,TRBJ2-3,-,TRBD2,CASKRGLAGPTDTQYF,TGTGCCAGCAAACGGGGACTAGCGGGACCCACAGATACGCAGTATTTT
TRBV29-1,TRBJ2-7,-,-,CSVEYSSYEQYF,TGCAGCGTAGAGTACAGCTCCTACGAGCAGTACTTC
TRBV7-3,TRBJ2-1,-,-,CASSLSGSSYNEQFF,TGTGCCAGCAGCTTATCGGGGAGCTCCTACAATGAGCAGTTCTTC
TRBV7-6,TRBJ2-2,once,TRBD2,CASSLGGTGELFF,TGTGCCAGCAGCTTGGGAGGGACCGGGGAGCTGTTTTTT
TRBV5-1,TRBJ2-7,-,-,CASSLASGSYEQYF,TGCGCCAGCAGCTTGGCGTCGGGCAGCTACGAGCAGTACTTC
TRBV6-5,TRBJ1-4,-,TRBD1,CASSYSLGQGGEKLFF,TGTGCCAGCAGTTACTCGTTGGGACAGGGAGGCGAAAAACTGTTTTTT
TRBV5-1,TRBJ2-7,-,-,CASSPPSYEQYF,TGCGCCAGCAGCCCCCCGTCCTACGAGCAGTACTTC
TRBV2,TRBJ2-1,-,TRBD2,CASSLVAGGENEQFF,TGTGCCAGCAGTCTCGTAGCGGGAGGGGAAAATGAGCAGTTCTTC
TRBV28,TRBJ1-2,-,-,CAGSSGEGDYGYTF,TGTGCCGGTTCAAGTGGGGAGGGGGACTATGGCTACACCTTC
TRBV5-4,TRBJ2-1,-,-,CASSLAPDEQFF,TGTGCCAGCAGCTTGGCCCCCGATGAGCAGTTCTTC
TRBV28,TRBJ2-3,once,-,CASTPSTWGTDTQYF,TGTGCCAGCACCCCCTCCACCTGGGGCACAGATACGCAGTATTTT
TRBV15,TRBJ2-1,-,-,CATSRESRGDEQFF,TGTGCCACCAGCAGAGAGTCTAGGGGGGATGAGCAGTTCTTC
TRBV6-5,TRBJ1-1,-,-,CAASSNRHEAFF,TGTGCCGCATCATCCAATAGACATGAAGCTTTCTTT
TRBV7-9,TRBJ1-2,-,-,CAIGTGLGYTF,TGTGCCATAGGTACAGGGTTGGGCTACACCTTC
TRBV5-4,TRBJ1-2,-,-,CASSGTGYYGYTF,TGTGCCAGCAGCGGCACGGGATACTATGGCTACACCTTC
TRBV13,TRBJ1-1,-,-,CASSLGPEAFF,TGTGCCAGCAGCTTAGGCCCTGAAGCTTTCTTT
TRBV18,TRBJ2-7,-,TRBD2,CASSPPGSGMNEQYF,TGTGCCAGCTCACCACCAGGCAGCGGGATGAACGAGCAGTACTTC
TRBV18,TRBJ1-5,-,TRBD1,CASSRQGAGNQPQHF,TGTGCCAGCTCACGGCAGGGGGCCGGTAATCAGCCCCAGCATTTT
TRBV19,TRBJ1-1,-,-,CASSISRRGATEAFF,TGTGCCAGTAGTATAAGCCGTAGGGGGGCCACTGAAGCTTTCTTT
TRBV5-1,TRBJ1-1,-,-,CASTLLMTGTSNTEAFF,TGCGCCAGCACCCTGCTAATGACAGGCACTTCGAACACTGAAGCTTTCTTT
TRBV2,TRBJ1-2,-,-,CASGENYGYTF,TGTGCCAGCGGCGAGAACTATGGCTACACCTTC
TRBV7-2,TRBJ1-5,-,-,CASSPGPGSNQPQHF,TGTGCCAGCAGCCCCGGCCCAGGAAGCAATCAGCCCCAGCATTTT
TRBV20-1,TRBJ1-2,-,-,CSDGRDSGYTF,TGCAGCGATGGACGGGACTCGGGCTACACCTTC
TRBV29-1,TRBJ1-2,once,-,CSVKTPPDGTPMGYTF,TGCAGCGTAAAAACCCCCCCTGACGGAACCCCTATGGGCTACACCTTC
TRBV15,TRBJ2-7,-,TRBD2,CATSDGLARYEQYF,TGTGCCACTAGCGACGGACTAGCCCGGTACGAGCAGTACTTC
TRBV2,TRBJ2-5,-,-,CASRGSYVGRTYQETQYF,TGTGCCAGCAGGGGCTCTTATGTGGGCAGGACGTACCAAGAGACCCAGTACTTC
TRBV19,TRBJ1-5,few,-,CASSIGGFQPQHF,TGTGCCAGTAGTATTGGGGGGTTTCAGCCCCAGCATTTT
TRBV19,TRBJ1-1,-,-,CASRARTVMNTEAFF,TGTGCCAGCCGAGCCCGGACAGTAATGAACACTGAAGCTTTCTTT
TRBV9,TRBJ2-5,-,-,CASSVYGTNQETQYF,TGTGCCAGCAGCGTATACGGGACCAATCAAGAGACCCAGTACTTC
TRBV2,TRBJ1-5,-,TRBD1,CASGGQDLFQPQHF,TGTGCCAGCGGCGGACAGGATCTGTTCCAGCCCCAGCATTTT
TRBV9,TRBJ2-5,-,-,CASSVDVTQETQYF,TGTGCCAGCAGCGTAGATGTCACCCAAGAGACCCAGTACTTC
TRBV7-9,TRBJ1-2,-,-,CASSFSGREASYTF,TGTGCCAGCAGCTTCTCGGGCAGGGAGGCGAGCTACACCTTC
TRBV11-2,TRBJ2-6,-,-,CASSQGGGGSGTNVLTF,TGTGCCAGCAGCCAAGGGGGTGGGGGCTCTGGGACCAACGTCCTGACTTTC
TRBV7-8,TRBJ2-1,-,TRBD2,CASIPGTSGRNEQFF,TGTGCCAGCATCCCCGGGACTAGCGGGCGGAATGAGCAGTTCTTC
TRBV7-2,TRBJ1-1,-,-,CASTRGRTEAFF,TGTGCCAGCACCCGGGGTAGAACTGAAGCTTTCTTT
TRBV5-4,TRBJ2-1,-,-,CASSPRVRDWGDEQFF,TGTGCCAGCAGCCCCCGTGTGAGGGACTGGGGGGATGAGCAGTTCTTC
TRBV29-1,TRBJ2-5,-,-,CSVGKRGETQYF,TGCAGCGTTGGGAAACGGGGGGAGACCCAGTACTTC
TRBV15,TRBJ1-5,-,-,CATSPYGGSQHF,TGTGCCACCAGCCCTTACGGGGGTAGCCAGCATTTT
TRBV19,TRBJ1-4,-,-,CASRIQIATNEKLFF,TGTGCCAGTAGGATTCAGATTGCAACTAATGAAAAACTGTTTTTT
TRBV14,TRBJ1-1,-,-,CASSQDLMSTEAFF,TGTGCCAGCAGCCAAGATTTGATGAGCACTGAAGCTTTCTTT
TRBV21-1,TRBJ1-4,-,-,CASNEAKDRGAEFEKLFF,TGTGCCAGCAACGAAGCAAAGGACAGGGGAGCAGAGTTTGAAAAACTGTTTTTT
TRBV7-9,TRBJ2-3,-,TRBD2,CASSPWSSGTDTQYF,TGTGCCAGCAGCCCCTGGAGTAGCGGGACAGATACGCAGTATTTT
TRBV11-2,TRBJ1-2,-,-,CASSPRTGPSNYGYTF,TGTGCCAGCAGCCCGCGAACAGGGCCTAGCAACTATGGCTACACCTTC
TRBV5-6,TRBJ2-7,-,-,CASSWTLSRYEQYF,TGTGCCAGCAGCTGGACACTAAGCCGCTACGAGCAGTACTTC
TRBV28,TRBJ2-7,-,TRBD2,CASSSTTSGRAGLEQYF,TGTGCCAGCAGTTCAACAACTAGCGGGAGGGCCGGGTTGGAGCAGTACTTC
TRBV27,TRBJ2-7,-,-,CASSNGAEQYF,TGTGCCAGCAGTAACGGTGCCGAGCAGTACTTC
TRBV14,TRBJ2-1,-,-,CASSQRGVGTYNEQFF,TGTGCCAGCAGCCAGCGCGGGGTTGGGACCTACAATGAGCAGTTCTTC
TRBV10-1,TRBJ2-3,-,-,CASSDQQGTDTQYF,TGCGCCAGCAGTGATCAGCAGGGTACAGATACGCAGTATTTT
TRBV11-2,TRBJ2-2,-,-,CATPGNRNSDTGELFF,TGTGCCACCCCTGGGAACCGCAATTCAGACACCGGGGAGCTGTTTTTT
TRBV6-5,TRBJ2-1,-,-,CASSYGQGGNFEQFF,TGTGCCAGCAGTTACGGGCAGGGGGGGAATTTTGAGCAGTTCTTC
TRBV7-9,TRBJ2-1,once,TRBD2,CASSLAVAGAYNEQFF,TGTGCCAGCAGCTTAGCAGTAGCGGGGGCCTACAATGAGCAGTTCTTC